This T cell receptor beta chain was retrieved from a study of T cell responses to AZD1222 COVID-19 vaccine. Trimming removed 7 bases at V and 3 bases at J, with 21 bases between. The CDR3 runs 16 residues. Germline assignment: CDR1 SQVTM and CDR2 ANQGSEA. TCRdb's copy holds only in-frame clones and misses some; the assay was immunoSEQ multiplex PCR. This table holds 130,000 or so clones, about 94% found once. Study observations and caveats: Two AZD1222 administrations were followed by greater Spike-specific TCR breadth and depth.

For this clone: Its antigen is unidentified.

This chain connects TRBV29-1 to TRBJ2-2; either TRBD1 or TRBD2 may supply D (5 bases each). The TCR sequence derives from an adult who received the AZD1222 COVID-19 vaccine. The sequencing here drew on peripheral blood, taken 28 days after the second AZD1222 dose. Written as DNA, the CDR3 is TGCAGCGCCCGTGGCCGGGACGCCTCGGACACCGGGGAGCTGTTTTTT. This gives the protein CSARGRDASDTGELFF.